This TCR beta chain was sequenced in a study of shared T cell receptors in the human thymus. Clones were read by immunoSEQ multiplex PCR, and TCRdb kept only the in-frame ones, dropping some. The top ten hold 0.0095% to 0.013% of the sample, which has about 660,000 clones, around nine tenths seen once. The CDR3 contains 17 residues. Per the germline V gene, CDR1 is SGDLS and CDR2 is YYNGEE. V gave up 3 bases and J gave up 7 bases; unmatched junction bases: 11. These same records also appear under a second study, on human thymus T cells. That paper notes: Related research has reported that thymic repertoires overlap highly among unrelated individuals.

This TCR was sampled from a boy in the first two years of life with a congenital heart defect. The sample comprised thymocytes. This rearrangement joins TRBV9 to TRBJ2-1; TRBD2 matches 12 bases. Here the CDR3 reads CASSARHSSGRGNEQFF. The CDR3 DNA reads TGTGCCAGCAGCGCTCGACATTCTAGCGGGAGGGGAAATGAGCAGTTCTTC.